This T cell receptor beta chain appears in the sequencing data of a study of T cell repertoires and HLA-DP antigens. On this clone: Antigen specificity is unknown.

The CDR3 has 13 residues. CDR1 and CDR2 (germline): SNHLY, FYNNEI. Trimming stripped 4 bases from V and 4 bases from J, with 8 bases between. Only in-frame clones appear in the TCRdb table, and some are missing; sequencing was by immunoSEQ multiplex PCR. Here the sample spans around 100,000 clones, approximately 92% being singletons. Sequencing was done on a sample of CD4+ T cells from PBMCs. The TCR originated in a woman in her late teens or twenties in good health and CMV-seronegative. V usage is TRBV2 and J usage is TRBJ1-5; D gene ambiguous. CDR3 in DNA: TGTGCCAGCAGTGTGACCGGAAATCAGCCCCAGCATTTT. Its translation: CASSVTGNQPQHF.